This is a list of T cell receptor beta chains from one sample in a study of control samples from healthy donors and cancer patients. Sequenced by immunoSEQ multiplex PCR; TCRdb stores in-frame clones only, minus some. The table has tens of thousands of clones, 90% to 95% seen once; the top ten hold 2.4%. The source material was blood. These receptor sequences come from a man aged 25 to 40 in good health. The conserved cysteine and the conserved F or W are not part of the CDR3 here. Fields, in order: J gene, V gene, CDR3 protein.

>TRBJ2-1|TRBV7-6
ASSLLARGSNEQF
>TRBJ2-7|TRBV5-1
ASSKTSGTYEQY
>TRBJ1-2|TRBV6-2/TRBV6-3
ASSYRQAELPPGYT
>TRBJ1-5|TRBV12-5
ASGLERGNQPQH
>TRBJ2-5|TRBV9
ASSPGRFQETQY
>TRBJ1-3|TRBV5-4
ASSSRDTGNTIY
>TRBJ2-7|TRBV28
ASSRGPPYEQY
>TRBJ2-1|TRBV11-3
ASSYRLAGEQF
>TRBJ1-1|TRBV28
ASSFPLTGGVTEAF
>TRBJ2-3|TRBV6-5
ASSMTSGRPLTQY
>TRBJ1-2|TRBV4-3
ASSQDPQGLYGYT
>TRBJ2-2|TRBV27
ASSSGRNTGELF
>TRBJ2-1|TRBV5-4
ANSYDAGANEQF